A selection of T cell receptor beta chains follows, all from one sample in a study of control samples from healthy donors and cancer patients. Using immunoSEQ multiplex PCR, the repertoire was profiled, and TCRdb retains in-frame clones only, with some absent. This repertoire shows under 70,000 clones, about nine tenths found once; its top ten account for around 1.2%. The sample taken for sequencing was PBMCs. Source of these receptors: a woman in her 50s with colorectal cancer. Both conserved end residues are part of each CDR3. Fields, in order: D gene, CDR3 length, J gene, V gene, clone size, CDR3 DNA, CDR3 protein. D genes are given only for firm matches. The size entry is marked missing in some rows and otherwise reads once, few, many or a size class.

TRBD1 20 TRBJ2-7 TRBV18 NA TGTGCCAGCTCACCATTAGTTTTCGTCCACCGGGACAGGACATCCTACGAGCAGTACTTC CASSPLVFVHRDRTSYEQYF
TRBD2 15 TRBJ2-1 TRBV4-1 NA TGCGCCAGCAGCCAGATCGGGACTAAAGACAATGAGCAGTTCTTC CASSQIGTKDNEQFF
NA 13 TRBJ2-3 TRBV9 NA TGTGCCAGCAGCTTTTCAAGCACAGATACGCAGTATTTT CASSFSSTDTQYF
TRBD1 15 TRBJ1-1 TRBV12-5 NA TGTGCTAGTGGTTTGACCCACAGGGGGGACACTGAAGCTTTCTTT CASGLTHRGDTEAFF
TRBD1 15 TRBJ1-5 TRBV5-5 NA TGTGCCAGCAGCCTATCGTCGGGACAGGGACAGCCCCAGCATTTT CASSLSSGQGQPQHF
NA 11 TRBJ1-3 TRBV9 NA TGTGCCACCGGTTCTGGAAACACCATATATTTT CATGSGNTIYF
NA 11 TRBJ2-1 TRBV11-1 NA TGTGCCAGCAGCTTCAGGATTGAGCAGTTCTTC CASSFRIEQFF
NA 14 TRBJ1-4 TRBV18 NA TGTGCCAGCTCAAAATTTAGTGCGAATGAAAAACTGTTTTTT CASSKFSANEKLFF
NA 14 TRBJ2-2 TRBV4-1 NA TGCGCCAGCAGCCAAGATAGCGAATCCGGGGAGCTGTTTTTT CASSQDSESGELFF
NA 15 TRBJ2-1 TRBV25-1 NA TGTGCCAGCAGTGATTCCCCGGGATGGGAGAATGAGCAGTTCTTC CASSDSPGWENEQFF
NA 15 TRBJ1-1 TRBV9 NA TGTGCCAGCAGCCCCCGAGGGACATTGAACACTGAAGCTTTCTTT CASSPRGTLNTEAFF
NA 15 TRBJ2-5 TRBV18 once TGTGCCAGCTCACCCACCGGGACCGCGCAAGAGACCCAGTACTTC CASSPTGTAQETQYF
NA 12 TRBJ2-5 TRBV18 NA TGTGCCAGCTCACTAGATCAAGAGACCCAGTACTTC CASSLDQETQYF
NA 13 TRBJ1-5 TRBV6-6 NA TGTGCCAGCAGTCCGGGGCAGGGGCAGCCCCAGCATTTT CASSPGQGQPQHF
TRBD1 14 TRBJ1-2 TRBV27 NA TGTGCCAGCAGAGAGACAGGGGGCGAGAAAGGCTACACCTTC CASRETGGEKGYTF
NA 13 TRBJ2-6 TRBV7-9 NA TGTGCCGGCACCCCCTCTGGGGCCAACGTCCTGACTTTC CAGTPSGANVLTF
NA 18 TRBJ2-6 TRBV2 NA TGTGCCAGCAGTGAGTCGAGGACAGAGTTCTCTGGGGCCAACGTCCTGACTTTC CASSESRTEFSGANVLTF